The rows below give T cell receptor beta chains drawn from one sample of a study of T cells expressing NK-cell markers. After re-calling the 5' RACE reads, TCRdb lists one entry per CDR3 protein, DNA absent. The listing contains hundreds of thousands of distinct CDR3 sequences. The sample was blood T cells: a sorted CD56 or NKG2C T cell subset, CD4+ or CD8+ T cells, or bulk PBMC T cells (not recorded which). The receptors here all came from a woman aged 18 to 69 in good health. Both conserved end residues are part of each CDR3. Fields, in order: V gene, J gene, CDR3 length, CDR3 protein.

v_gene: TRBV7-8; j_gene: TRBJ1-6; len: 16; CDR3aa: CASSLGFGTYNSPLHF
v_gene: TRBV20-1; j_gene: TRBJ1-1; len: 14; CDR3aa: CSATRQGTNTEAFF
v_gene: TRBV6-5; j_gene: TRBJ2-2; len: 14; CDR3aa: CASSYSGGLGELFF
v_gene: TRBV20-1; j_gene: TRBJ2-7; len: 12; CDR3aa: CSAPDRSYEQYF
v_gene: TRBV5-4; j_gene: TRBJ2-7; len: 16; CDR3aa: CASSLSGTSGSYEQYF
v_gene: TRBV7-9; j_gene: TRBJ2-3; len: 16; CDR3aa: CASSLAIPGTTDTQYF
v_gene: TRBV7-8; j_gene: TRBJ2-1; len: 12; CDR3aa: CASSPQPSSQFF
v_gene: TRBV14; j_gene: TRBJ2-1; len: 11; CDR3aa: CASSRGTSLVF
v_gene: TRBV10-2; j_gene: TRBJ2-1; len: 14; CDR3aa: CASNDRGAGYEQFF
v_gene: TRBV5-1; j_gene: TRBJ1-1; len: 14; CDR3aa: CASSETVKGTEAFF
v_gene: TRBV29-1; j_gene: TRBJ1-4; len: 11; CDR3aa: CSVDIGGKLFF
v_gene: TRBV6-1; j_gene: TRBJ2-1; len: 15; CDR3aa: CASSPGTDPYNEQFF
v_gene: TRBV7-9; j_gene: TRBJ2-5; len: 14; CDR3aa: CASSLYQGWETQYF
v_gene: TRBV5-4; j_gene: TRBJ2-5; len: 15; CDR3aa: CASRTWTGSQETQYF
v_gene: TRBV4-3; j_gene: TRBJ1-5; len: 16; CDR3aa: CASSQHRQGGNQPQHF
v_gene: TRBV30; j_gene: TRBJ2-1; len: 15; CDR3aa: CAWSVPAESYNEQFF
v_gene: TRBV7-8; j_gene: TRBJ2-2; len: 11; CDR3aa: CASSLLGELFF
v_gene: TRBV6-5; j_gene: TRBJ2-5; len: 12; CDR3aa: CASTPARGDQYF
v_gene: TRBV7-2; j_gene: TRBJ2-3; len: 15; CDR3aa: CASRPDESSTDTQYF
v_gene: TRBV20-1; j_gene: TRBJ2-4; len: 14; CDR3aa: CSARPNIAKNIQYF
v_gene: TRBV30; j_gene: TRBJ2-1; len: 15; CDR3aa: CAWSYGVVWGNEQFF
v_gene: TRBV20-1; j_gene: TRBJ2-3; len: 12; CDR3aa: CSATKPTDTQYF
v_gene: TRBV7-2; j_gene: TRBJ2-1; len: 13; CDR3aa: CASSLGEITEQSF
v_gene: TRBV7-7; j_gene: TRBJ2-5; len: 15; CDR3aa: CASSYSRGHQETQYF
v_gene: TRBV20-1; j_gene: TRBJ1-1; len: 14; CDR3aa: CSARDQGVGTEAFF
v_gene: TRBV29-1; j_gene: TRBJ1-2; len: 16; CDR3aa: CSVEDPGTGVNYGYTF
v_gene: TRBV7-9; j_gene: TRBJ2-5; len: 17; CDR3aa: CASSSKGQGLFQETQYF
v_gene: TRBV5-1; j_gene: TRBJ2-3; len: 15; CDR3aa: CASSLGAGTIDTQYF
v_gene: TRBV5-6; j_gene: TRBJ2-6; len: 16; CDR3aa: CASSLERVSGANVLTF
v_gene: TRBV12-3/TRBV12-4; j_gene: TRBJ2-3; len: 16; CDR3aa: CASSLGVDMNTDTQYF
v_gene: TRBV6-2/TRBV6-3; j_gene: TRBJ2-7; len: 14; CDR3aa: CASSYLSGGYEQYF
v_gene: TRBV20-1; j_gene: TRBJ1-2; len: 13; CDR3aa: CSARGQGTYGYTF
v_gene: TRBV19; j_gene: TRBJ2-7; len: 14; CDR3aa: CASTKRVLDGEQYF
v_gene: TRBV5-1; j_gene: TRBJ1-5; len: 14; CDR3aa: CASSPGQGGQPQHF
v_gene: TRBV20-1; j_gene: TRBJ2-5; len: 13; CDR3aa: CSAGGTAQETQYF
v_gene: TRBV6-1; j_gene: TRBJ1-6; len: 15; CDR3aa: CASTQFGGSNSPLHF
v_gene: TRBV7-2; j_gene: TRBJ2-5; len: 14; CDR3aa: CASSQGGGGETQYF
v_gene: TRBV5-6; j_gene: TRBJ1-2; len: 16; CDR3aa: CASSPKPDIGGYGYTF
v_gene: TRBV20-1; j_gene: TRBJ2-1; len: 18; CDR3aa: CSATDGEASGGAADEQFF
v_gene: TRBV12-3/TRBV12-4; j_gene: TRBJ1-4; len: 15; CDR3aa: CASSPDPGRNEKLFF
v_gene: TRBV12-3/TRBV12-4; j_gene: TRBJ2-1; len: 18; CDR3aa: CASSPVRLLAGGPNEQFF
v_gene: TRBV5-5; j_gene: TRBJ2-1; len: 16; CDR3aa: CASSGPGQGPNNEQFF
v_gene: TRBV20-1; j_gene: TRBJ1-2; len: 11; CDR3aa: CSAIRDNKFTF
v_gene: TRBV5-5; j_gene: TRBJ2-1; len: 15; CDR3aa: CASSLEGSLYNEQFF
v_gene: TRBV24-1; j_gene: TRBJ2-7; len: 13; CDR3aa: CATSATWTDEQYF
v_gene: TRBV5-4; j_gene: TRBJ2-3; len: 15; CDR3aa: CASTGTSGPTDTQYF
v_gene: TRBV20-1; j_gene: TRBJ2-2; len: 15; CDR3aa: CSARDWTANTGELFF
v_gene: TRBV12-3/TRBV12-4; j_gene: TRBJ2-3; len: 15; CDR3aa: CASSRGGGGADTQYF
v_gene: TRBV6-5; j_gene: TRBJ1-1; len: 11; CDR3aa: CASSYQMKAFF
v_gene: TRBV6-5; j_gene: TRBJ1-1; len: 23; CDR3aa: CASSRTGGDGQGLDRTLNTEAFF
v_gene: TRBV6-2/TRBV6-3; j_gene: TRBJ2-1; len: 13; CDR3aa: CASSSTGPSEQFF